Listed below are T cell receptor beta chains from one sample, sequenced in a study of blood T cells in healthy people across ages. TCRdb re-derived calls from the 5' RACE reads in MiXCR, one entry per CDR3 protein. The data contain some 1.4 million distinct CDR3 sequences, around 42% of them singletons. The sample was blood. These TCRs come from a woman younger than 30 in good health. CDR3s include the opening cysteine and the closing phenylalanine or tryptophan. Each record gives: CDR3 protein, CDR3 DNA, J gene, D gene, clone size, V gene, CDR3 length. D genes are given only for firm matches. Where a row states a size, it is once, few, many or the class of an expanded clone; other rows omit it.

CDR3aa: CASSEQGGLYEQYF; CDR3nt: TGCGCCAGCAGCGAGCAGGGGGGATTGTACGAGCAGTACTTC; j_gene: TRBJ2-7; d_gene: NA; abundance: few; v_gene: TRBV4-1; len: 14
CDR3aa: CASSEGRFSGVFTDTQYF; CDR3nt: TGTGCCAGCAGTGAAGGTCGGTTTAGCGGGGTCTTCACAGATACGCAGTATTTT; j_gene: TRBJ2-3; d_gene: TRBD2; abundance: NA; v_gene: TRBV2; len: 18
CDR3aa: CSAIGGLSNTEAFF; CDR3nt: TGCAGTGCTATAGGGGGTCTTAGTAACACTGAAGCTTTCTTT; j_gene: TRBJ1-1; d_gene: NA; abundance: NA; v_gene: TRBV20-1; len: 14
CDR3aa: CASSPRQGASEQYF; CDR3nt: TGTGCCAGCAGCCCGCGACAGGGGGCTAGCGAGCAGTACTTC; j_gene: TRBJ2-7; d_gene: TRBD1; abundance: NA; v_gene: TRBV12-3/TRBV12-4; len: 14
CDR3aa: CASSYRIGDGYTF; CDR3nt: TGTGCCAGCAGTTACCGGATCGGGGATGGCTACACCTTC; j_gene: TRBJ1-2; d_gene: NA; abundance: once; v_gene: TRBV6-6; len: 13
CDR3aa: CASSYSRWLAGASSYEQYF; CDR3nt: TGTGCCAGCAGTTACTCGAGATGGCTAGCGGGAGCCAGCTCCTACGAGCAGTACTTC; j_gene: TRBJ2-7; d_gene: TRBD2; abundance: NA; v_gene: TRBV6-5; len: 19
CDR3aa: CATRDYNEQYF; CDR3nt: TGTGCCACCAGAGATTACAATGAGCAGTACTTC; j_gene: TRBJ2-7; d_gene: NA; abundance: NA; v_gene: TRBV10-3; len: 11
CDR3aa: CASSDPDATRDNEQFF; CDR3nt: TGCGCCAGCAGCGACCCGGACGCGACGAGAGACAATGAGCAGTTCTTC; j_gene: TRBJ2-1; d_gene: NA; abundance: few; v_gene: TRBV5-1; len: 16
CDR3aa: CATSRDVSGRDQFF; CDR3nt: TGTGCCACCAGCAGAGATGTCAGCGGAAGGGACCAGTTCTTC; j_gene: TRBJ2-1; d_gene: NA; abundance: NA; v_gene: TRBV15; len: 14
CDR3aa: CASLRTAPEQNNEQFF; CDR3nt: TGTGCCAGCCTTAGGACTGCACCAGAGCAAAACAATGAGCAGTTCTTC; j_gene: TRBJ2-1; d_gene: NA; abundance: NA; v_gene: TRBV2; len: 16
CDR3aa: CASLATPGTGYEQYF; CDR3nt: TGTGCCAGCCTGGCCACCCCCGGGACAGGTTACGAGCAGTACTTC; j_gene: TRBJ2-7; d_gene: TRBD1; abundance: NA; v_gene: TRBV28; len: 15
CDR3aa: CASSPRVATNEKLFF; CDR3nt: TGTGCCAGCAGCCCCAGGGTTGCAACTAATGAAAAACTGTTTTTT; j_gene: TRBJ1-4; d_gene: NA; abundance: few; v_gene: TRBV7-2; len: 15
CDR3aa: CSVVLGPPNTEAFF; CDR3nt: TGCAGCGTTGTACTGGGTCCCCCTAACACTGAAGCTTTCTTT; j_gene: TRBJ1-1; d_gene: NA; abundance: NA; v_gene: TRBV29-1; len: 14
CDR3aa: CASRSGMRGQYF; CDR3nt: TGTGCCAGCAGGTCAGGGATGCGAGGGCAGTATTTT; j_gene: TRBJ2-3; d_gene: NA; abundance: NA; v_gene: TRBV6-5; len: 12
CDR3aa: CAISGFHDERFF; CDR3nt: TGTGCCATCAGTGGGTTCCACGATGAGCGGTTCTTC; j_gene: TRBJ2-1; d_gene: NA; abundance: NA; v_gene: TRBV10-3; len: 12
CDR3aa: CASSLGSGASREQFF; CDR3nt: TGTGCCAGCAGCTTAGGCAGTGGGGCTTCGCGTGAGCAGTTCTTC; j_gene: TRBJ2-1; d_gene: NA; abundance: NA; v_gene: TRBV7-2; len: 15
CDR3aa: CSAHPQGTNTEAFF; CDR3nt: TGCAGCGCCCATCCACAGGGGACGAACACTGAAGCTTTCTTT; j_gene: TRBJ1-1; d_gene: TRBD1; abundance: NA; v_gene: TRBV29-1; len: 14
CDR3aa: CASSVEGGSVYNEQFF; CDR3nt: TGTGCCAGCAGCGTAGAGGGGGGTAGCGTTTACAATGAGCAGTTCTTC; j_gene: TRBJ2-1; d_gene: NA; abundance: NA; v_gene: TRBV9; len: 16
CDR3aa: CASSYSLAGGPREQFF; CDR3nt: TGTGCCAGCAGTTACTCACTAGCGGGAGGGCCGCGAGAGCAGTTCTTC; j_gene: TRBJ2-1; d_gene: TRBD2; abundance: NA; v_gene: TRBV6-5; len: 16
CDR3aa: CASSAGLTQETQYF; CDR3nt: TGTGCCAGCAGCGCGGGACTTACCCAAGAGACCCAGTACTTC; j_gene: TRBJ2-5; d_gene: NA; abundance: NA; v_gene: TRBV5-4; len: 14
CDR3aa: CASSDYEETQYF; CDR3nt: TGTGCCAGCAGCGACTATGAGGAGACCCAGTACTTC; j_gene: TRBJ2-5; d_gene: NA; abundance: few; v_gene: TRBV6-1; len: 12
CDR3aa: CSATTTVNTEAFF; CDR3nt: TGCAGTGCGACCACCACTGTGAACACTGAAGCTTTCTTT; j_gene: TRBJ1-1; d_gene: NA; abundance: few; v_gene: TRBV20-1; len: 13
CDR3aa: CSAATSGGPYNEQFF; CDR3nt: TGCAGTGCTGCGACTAGCGGGGGCCCTTACAATGAGCAGTTCTTC; j_gene: TRBJ2-1; d_gene: TRBD2; abundance: NA; v_gene: TRBV20-1; len: 15
CDR3aa: CASSSKGGGKRYEQYF; CDR3nt: TGTGCCAGCAGCTCAAAAGGGGGGGGGAAGCGCTACGAGCAGTACTTC; j_gene: TRBJ2-7; d_gene: NA; abundance: NA; v_gene: TRBV21-1; len: 16
CDR3aa: CASSPGGGHNTEAFF; CDR3nt: TGCGCCAGCAGCCCGGGGGGGGGTCATAACACTGAAGCTTTCTTT; j_gene: TRBJ1-1; d_gene: NA; abundance: few; v_gene: TRBV4-1; len: 15
CDR3aa: CASSFPGLSNNEQFF; CDR3nt: TGTGCCAGCAGCTTTCCGGGACTAAGTAACAATGAGCAGTTCTTC; j_gene: TRBJ2-1; d_gene: TRBD2; abundance: few; v_gene: TRBV11-2; len: 15
CDR3aa: CASSVRDSGANVLTF; CDR3nt: TGTGCCAGCAGCGTCCGGGACTCTGGGGCCAACGTCCTGACTTTC; j_gene: TRBJ2-6; d_gene: NA; abundance: NA; v_gene: TRBV9; len: 15
CDR3aa: CASSAVGRKGQYF; CDR3nt: TGTGCCAGCAGTGCGGTCGGACGGAAAGGGCAGTACTTC; j_gene: TRBJ2-4; d_gene: NA; abundance: few; v_gene: TRBV6-1; len: 13
CDR3aa: CASTPLGNEQFF; CDR3nt: TGTGCCAGCACACCTCTTGGCAATGAGCAGTTCTTC; j_gene: TRBJ2-1; d_gene: NA; abundance: NA; v_gene: TRBV7-8; len: 12
CDR3aa: CASSFMGTSYEQYF; CDR3nt: TGTGCCAGCAGTTTTATGGGTACTTCCTACGAGCAGTACTTC; j_gene: TRBJ2-7; d_gene: NA; abundance: NA; v_gene: TRBV12-3/TRBV12-4; len: 14
CDR3aa: CAISNSRGAENEQFF; CDR3nt: TGCGCCATCAGCAATAGCAGGGGGGCGGAAAATGAGCAGTTCTTC; j_gene: TRBJ2-1; d_gene: NA; abundance: NA; v_gene: TRBV5-1; len: 15
CDR3aa: CATHETSGVYYEQYF; CDR3nt: TGTGCCACTCACGAGACTAGCGGCGTCTATTACGAGCAGTACTTC; j_gene: TRBJ2-7; d_gene: TRBD2; abundance: once; v_gene: TRBV7-2; len: 15
CDR3aa: CASSLASYTGELFF; CDR3nt: TGTGCCAGCAGCTTGGCCTCCTACACCGGGGAGCTGTTTTTT; j_gene: TRBJ2-2; d_gene: NA; abundance: NA; v_gene: TRBV5-6; len: 14
CDR3aa: CSVIPKDKTYEQYF; CDR3nt: TGCAGTGTCATACCCAAGGACAAGACCTACGAGCAGTACTTC; j_gene: TRBJ2-7; d_gene: NA; abundance: NA; v_gene: TRBV20-1; len: 14
CDR3aa: CASRAPGTGNYGYTF; CDR3nt: TGCGCCAGCAGGGCCCCCGGGACAGGGAACTATGGCTACACCTTC; j_gene: TRBJ1-2; d_gene: TRBD1; abundance: few; v_gene: TRBV10-1; len: 15
CDR3aa: CASALQGSGEKLFF; CDR3nt: TGTGCTAGTGCCCTTCAGGGCTCTGGTGAAAAACTGTTTTTT; j_gene: TRBJ1-4; d_gene: NA; abundance: NA; v_gene: TRBV12-5; len: 14
CDR3aa: CASSSGHNSPLHF; CDR3nt: TGCGCCAGCAGCTCGGGACATAATTCACCCCTCCACTTT; j_gene: TRBJ1-6; d_gene: NA; abundance: NA; v_gene: TRBV5-1; len: 13
CDR3aa: CASSPRGIWDNSPLHF; CDR3nt: TGTGCCAGCAGTCCCCGGGGAATATGGGATAATTCACCCCTCCACTTT; j_gene: TRBJ1-6; d_gene: NA; abundance: few; v_gene: TRBV6-5; len: 16
CDR3aa: CASSSYPTSGSSSYEQYF; CDR3nt: TGCGCCAGCAGCTCTTATCCTACTAGCGGGTCCAGCTCCTACGAGCAGTACTTC; j_gene: TRBJ2-7; d_gene: TRBD2; abundance: NA; v_gene: TRBV5-1; len: 18
CDR3aa: CASSFLGGDLIHYNEQFF; CDR3nt: TGTGCCAGCAGCTTTCTCGGGGGGGATCTAATACACTACAATGAGCAGTTCTTC; j_gene: TRBJ2-1; d_gene: TRBD2; abundance: few; v_gene: TRBV7-9; len: 18
CDR3aa: CASSKEATDRGYVQYF; CDR3nt: TGTGCCAGCAGCAAAGAAGCTACGGACAGGGGTTATGTGCAGTACTTC; j_gene: TRBJ2-5; d_gene: NA; abundance: NA; v_gene: TRBV21-1; len: 16
CDR3aa: CASRAGTLNTEAFF; CDR3nt: TGTGCCAGCAGGGCCGGGACCCTGAACACTGAAGCTTTCTTT; j_gene: TRBJ1-1; d_gene: NA; abundance: few; v_gene: TRBV12-3/TRBV12-4; len: 14
CDR3aa: CASRGQGADGYTF; CDR3nt: TGTGCCAGCAGGGGACAGGGGGCAGATGGCTACACCTTC; j_gene: TRBJ1-2; d_gene: TRBD1; abundance: few; v_gene: TRBV6-4; len: 13
CDR3aa: CASSRDYWGRDNEQFF; CDR3nt: TGTGCCAGCAGCCGGGACTATTGGGGGCGGGACAATGAGCAGTTCTTC; j_gene: TRBJ2-1; d_gene: NA; abundance: NA; v_gene: TRBV4-2; len: 16
CDR3aa: CASSYRQGVGWRETQYF; CDR3nt: TGTGCCAGCAGTTACAGGCAGGGAGTAGGATGGCGAGAGACCCAGTACTTC; j_gene: TRBJ2-5; d_gene: NA; abundance: NA; v_gene: TRBV6-6; len: 17
CDR3aa: CASKPGLAVPELFF; CDR3nt: TGTGCCAGCAAACCGGGACTAGCGGTTCCGGAGCTGTTTTTT; j_gene: TRBJ2-2; d_gene: TRBD2; abundance: NA; v_gene: TRBV12-3/TRBV12-4; len: 14
CDR3aa: CATSELDGKLFF; CDR3nt: TGTGCCACCAGTGAGCTGGACGGAAAACTGTTTTTT; j_gene: TRBJ1-4; d_gene: NA; abundance: NA; v_gene: TRBV24-1; len: 12
CDR3aa: CASSPTGVKRPNEQYF; CDR3nt: TGTGCCAGCAGCCCAACGGGAGTTAAAAGGCCCAATGAGCAGTACTTC; j_gene: TRBJ2-5; d_gene: NA; abundance: once; v_gene: TRBV4-2; len: 16
CDR3aa: CASSVEGYRGYTF; CDR3nt: TGTGCCAGCAGCGTAGAAGGGTACCGTGGCTACACCTTC; j_gene: TRBJ1-2; d_gene: NA; abundance: NA; v_gene: TRBV9; len: 13
CDR3aa: CASSPRGTPYGYTF; CDR3nt: TGTGCCAGCAGTCCCCGTGGCACCCCCTATGGCTACACCTTC; j_gene: TRBJ1-2; d_gene: NA; abundance: few; v_gene: TRBV11-2; len: 14
CDR3aa: CARRVTPDAQYF; CDR3nt: TGTGCCAGGCGGGTTACACCAGATGCGCAGTATTTT; j_gene: TRBJ2-3; d_gene: NA; abundance: NA; v_gene: TRBV2; len: 12
CDR3aa: CSARDSGRNRAGGELFF; CDR3nt: TGCAGTGCTAGAGATTCAGGGCGGAACAGGGCTGGCGGGGAGCTGTTTTTT; j_gene: TRBJ2-2; d_gene: NA; abundance: few; v_gene: TRBV20-1; len: 17
CDR3aa: CSVTRTGRNTEAFF; CDR3nt: TGCAGCGTGACCCGGACAGGGAGGAACACTGAAGCTTTCTTT; j_gene: TRBJ1-1; d_gene: TRBD1; abundance: few; v_gene: TRBV29-1; len: 14